A single sample is the source of the 21 T cell receptor beta chains below, sequenced in a study. TCRdb fed the RT-PCR reads into MiXCR, producing one record per CDR3 protein. The sample has 650,000 to 800,000 distinct CDR3 sequences; 14% are singletons. Sequencing was carried out using memory CD4+ T cells from blood. The source of these receptors is a female donor in good health, serving as a healthy control.

The rearrangement uses TRBV29-1 and TRBJ1-4, with 11 bases identical to TRBD1. Trimming took 5 bases from V and 5 from J; bases not matched to a gene: 4. This CDR3 is 14 amino acids long. Germline lookup yields CDR1 SQVTM and CDR2 ANQGSEA. The CDR3 protein is CSVKDRGRNEKLFF. Here the CDR3 DNA reads TGCAGCGTTAAGGACAGGGGGCGAAATGAAAAACTGTTTTTT.

This clonotype turned up a few times. The chain couples TRBV10-3 to TRBJ1-1, with TRBD1 matching over 9 bases. The germline CDR1 and CDR2 sequences are ENHRY and SYGVKD. This CDR3 is built from 16 residues. Trimming took 6 bases from V and 4 from J; bases not matched to a gene: 12. DNA for the CDR3: TGTGCCATCAGCTTACAGGGGGCGGGTGCGGGCACTGAAGCTTTCTTT. Protein product: CAISLQGAGAGTEAFF.

This clonotype was detected ten times or more. J is TRBJ2-1 and V is TRBV5-6; tentatively, D is TRBD2 (5 bases). Trimming left V 3 bases short and J 5 bases short, with 9 bases between. The CDR3 totals 13 residues. Germline CDR1 and CDR2: SGHDT and YYEEEE. This chain's CDR3 is CASSSGLDNEQFF. As DNA, the CDR3 is TGTGCCAGCAGCTCAGGACTCGACAATGAGCAGTTCTTC.

This clonotype turned up a few times. This rearrangement joins TRBV5-1 to TRBJ1-2; 8 bases map to TRBD1. Trimming removed 5 bases from V and 7 bases from J; junction bases left unmatched: 7. This CDR3 region has 13 residues. The V gene's germline CDR1 is SGHRS and CDR2 YFSETQ. The CDR3 sequence is CASRQDREGGYTF. CDR3 bases: TGCGCCAGCAGACAGGACAGGGAAGGTGGCTACACCTTC. Using reference TRBV5-1 and TRBJ1-2 for the parts outside the CDR3, the full variable domain is KAGVTQTPRYLIKTRGQQVTLSCSPISGHRSVSWYQQTPGQGLQFLFEYFSETQRNKGNFPGRFSGRQFSNSRSEMNVSTLELGDSALYLCASRQDREGGYTFGSGTRLTVV.

The chain couples TRBV7-3 to TRBJ2-1; 7 bases align to TRBD2. J lost 12 bases, V lost 3 bases, and 11 bases had no gene match. The CDR3 is 14 amino acids. Germline lookup yields CDR1 SGHTA and CDR2 FQGTGA. CDR3 loop: CASSLGEVTSRQFF. The CDR3 coding sequence is TGTGCCAGCAGCTTGGGGGAGGTGACTAGCAGGCAGTTCTTC. The full variable domain, completed using reference TRBV7-3 and TRBJ2-1, is GAGVSQTPSNKVTEKGKYVELRCDPISGHTALYWYRQSLGQGPEFLIYFQGTGAADDSGLPNDRFFAVRPEGSVSTLKIQRTERGDSAVYLCASSLGEVTSRQFFGPGTRLTVL.

This clonotype was recorded a few times. The chain uses TRBV7-2 and TRBJ2-7; TRBD2 matches at 9 bases. Trimming took 2 bases from V and 4 from J; bases not matched to a gene: 9. Germline lookup yields CDR1 SGHTA and CDR2 FQGNSA. This CDR3 contains 16 residues. The CDR3 here is CASSLSLAGSGYEQYF. For the CDR3, the DNA is TGTGCCAGCAGCTTAAGCCTAGCGGGAAGTGGGTACGAGCAGTACTTC.

The chain has TRBV11-3 and TRBJ2-2; 7 nucleotides line up with TRBD2. The CDR3 spans 15 residues. The V gene's germline CDR1 is SGHNT and CDR2 YENEEA. With V trimmed by 5 bases and J by 7 bases, 10 bases remained unmatched. The CDR3 loop is CASSQAAGVGGELFF. CDR3 DNA: TGTGCCAGCAGCCAGGCTGCGGGAGTCGGCGGGGAGCTGTTTTTT.

The chain combines TRBV18 with TRBJ2-1; TRBD1 matches at 9 bases. Germline loops: CDR1 KGHSH, CDR2 LQKENI. V shed 5 bases, J shed 8 bases, and the junction held 4 bases outside the gene matches. This CDR3 is 13 amino acids long. DNA of the CDR3: TGTGCCAGCTCAGGGACAGGGTTATATGAGCAGTTCTTC. Translating it yields CASSGTGLYEQFF. Based on the CDR3 plus reference TRBV18 and TRBJ2-1, the full variable domain is NAGVMQNPRHLVRRRGQEARLRCSPMKGHSHVYWYRQLPEEGLKFMVYLQKENIIDESGMPKERFSAEFPKEGPSILRIQQVVRGDSAAYFCASSGTGLYEQFFGPGTRLTVL.

This clonotype was counted at least ten times. The chain joins TRBV12-3 or TRBV12-4 to TRBJ2-1; the match to TRBD2 covers 13 bases. Unmatched junction bases numbered 3, after V lost 3 bases and J lost 7 bases. The CDR3 runs 15 residues. Here the CDR3 reads CASSFTTSGRNEQFF. The DNA of the CDR3 is TGTGCCAGCAGTTTTACGACTAGCGGGAGGAATGAGCAGTTCTTC.

The table lists this clonotype with a few counts. The CDR3 region is CASSPLVEDEQFF. The CDR3 region has the DNA TGTGCCAGCAGCCCTCTTGTTGAGGATGAGCAGTTCTTC. The chain couples TRBV9 to TRBJ2-1; D unclear. Trimming took 4 bases from V and 8 from J, leaving 13 bases between them. Germline values: CDR1 SGDLS, CDR2 YYNGEE. The CDR3 is 13 amino acids.

This clonotype turned up a few times. The V call is TRBV20-1, the J call TRBJ1-6, with D unclear. The CDR3 has 13 residues. CDR1 DFQATT and CDR2 SNEGSKA come from the germline V gene (reference sequence). Between the trimmed V and J ends, which lost 1 base and 17 bases, there was a span of 18 bases. CDR3 in DNA: TGCAGTGCTAGAGGGGAACATAATTCACCTTTCCACTTT. Translating it yields CSARGEHNSPFHF.

The rearrangement links TRBV7-2 to TRBJ1-2; D might be TRBD1 (5 bases). Germline V gives CDR1 SGHTA, CDR2 FQGNSA. V gave up 1 base and J gave up 7 bases, with 19 bases separating them. The CDR3 runs 16 residues. For the CDR3, the DNA is TGTGCCAGCAGCTTAGAAGTCAGGGCTGGCGCGGCTGGCTACACCTTC. Encoded protein: CASSLEVRAGAAGYTF.

This clonotype has at least ten counts. This sequence joins TRBV4-1 and TRBJ2-1; 7 bases map to TRBD2. Germline values: CDR1 MGHRA, CDR2 YSYEKL. The CDR3 runs 16 residues. Losses at the gene ends were 0 bases for V and 8 bases for J; bases not matched to a gene: 10. The DNA of the CDR3 is TGCGCCAGCAGCCAAGATGGTAGGACTAGGAGGGATGAGCAGTTCTTC. Translating gives CASSQDGRTRRDEQFF.

This clonotype was found many times. This chain joins TRBV20-1 and TRBJ2-7; 9 bases fit TRBD2. Per the germline V gene, CDR1 is DFQATT and CDR2 is SNEGSKA (reference sequence). CDR3 size: 14 residues. The J segment lost 2 bases and the V segment lost 3 bases, leaving 5 bases of the junction unmatched. This chain's CDR3 is CSASSSGIAYEQYF. CDR3 DNA: TGCAGTGCTAGTTCTAGCGGGATTGCCTACGAGCAGTACTTC.

Here the CDR3 reads CASNPEQQQETQYF. The CDR3 coding sequence is TGCGCCAGCAATCCGGAACAGCAACAAGAGACCCAGTACTTC. The chain uses TRBV5-1 and TRBJ2-5; D is uncertain. This CDR3 is built from 14 residues. With 6 bases removed from V and 2 bases from J, the gap between germline ends came to 14 bases. Germline values: CDR1 SGHRS, CDR2 YFSETQ.

The chain links TRBV7-3 to TRBJ2-3; D gene ambiguous. The CDR3 has 14 amino acids. V was trimmed by 5 bases and J by 7 bases, leaving 16 bases between them. The germline CDR1 and CDR2 sequences are SGHTA and FQGTGA. CDR3 loop: CASSPSPGWHTQYF. The CDR3 DNA is TGTGCCAGCAGCCCCAGCCCCGGATGGCATACGCAGTATTTT.

This clonotype has only a few counts. The V gene is TRBV24-1, the J gene TRBJ2-2; TRBD2 matches 8 bases. Per germline, CDR1 KGHDR and CDR2 SFDVKD. The CDR3 loop spans 14 amino acids. J gave up 5 bases and V 6 bases, and 4 bases lay outside the gene matches. The CDR3 loop is CATSYAGGTGELFF. CDR3 in DNA: TGTGCCACCAGTTATGCGGGAGGAACCGGGGAGCTGTTTTTT.

The chain carries TRBV2 and TRBJ2-3; D perhaps matches TRBD2 (5 bases). Germline CDR1 reads SNHLY; CDR2 reads FYNNEI. The CDR3 totals 15 residues. The V end lost 7 bases, the J end lost 1 base, and 15 bases lay between the germline ends. The CDR3 DNA reads TGTGCCAGCAAGGTGACGGACGGGGGCACAGATACGCAGTATTTT. As protein: CASKVTDGGTDTQYF.

The V gene is TRBV28, the J gene TRBJ2-7; D perhaps matches TRBD2 (6 bases). V was clipped by 6 bases and J by 1 base, with 16 bases between them. CDR1 MDHEN and CDR2 SYDVKM come from the germline V gene. CDR3 length equals 15 residues. The CDR3 bases are TGTGCCAGCAGCGCCCCGGGACTGGAATCCTACGAGCAGTACTTC. The encoded protein is CASSAPGLESYEQYF. The full variable domain, rest sourced from reference TRBV28 and TRBJ2-7, is DVKVTQSSRYLVKRTGEKVFLECVQDMDHENMFWYRQDPGLGLRLIYFSYDVKMKEKGDIPEGYSVSREKKERFSLILESASTNQTSMYLCASSAPGLESYEQYFGPGTRLTVT.

This clonotype turned up a few times. V is TRBV11-2 and J is TRBJ1-1; D not certain. Germline assignment: CDR1 SGHAT and CDR2 FQNNGV. The CDR3 sequence is 12 residues long. V dropped 0 bases and J dropped 4 bases, with 3 bases sitting between them. The CDR3 coding sequence is TGTGCCAGCAGCTTAGACGGCACTGAAGCTTTCTTT. Its protein product is CASSLDGTEAFF.

There are a few counts of this clonotype. V and J are TRBV7-2 and TRBJ2-2; TRBD2 agrees at 12 bases. This CDR3 region has 16 residues. The germline V gene encodes CDR1 SGHTA and CDR2 FQGNSA. V dropped 5 bases and J dropped 7; count of bases not matched to a gene: 8. CDR3 residues: CASSLGTSGPVGELFF. The CDR3 DNA is TGTGCCAGCAGCCTCGGGACTAGCGGGCCAGTCGGGGAGCTGTTTTTT.